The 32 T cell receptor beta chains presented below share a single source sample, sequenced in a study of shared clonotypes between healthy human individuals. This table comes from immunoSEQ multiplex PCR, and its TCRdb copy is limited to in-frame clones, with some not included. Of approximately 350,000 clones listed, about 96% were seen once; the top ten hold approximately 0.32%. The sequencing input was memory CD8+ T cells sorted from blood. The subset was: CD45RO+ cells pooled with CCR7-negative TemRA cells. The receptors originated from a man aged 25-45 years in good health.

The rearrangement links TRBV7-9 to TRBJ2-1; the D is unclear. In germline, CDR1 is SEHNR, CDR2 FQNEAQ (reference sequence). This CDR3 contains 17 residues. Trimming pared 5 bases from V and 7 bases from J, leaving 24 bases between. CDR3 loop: CASSEKRSAPRLNEQFF. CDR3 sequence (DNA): TGTGCCAGCAGCGAAAAAAGATCGGCCCCGAGACTGAATGAGCAGTTCTTC.

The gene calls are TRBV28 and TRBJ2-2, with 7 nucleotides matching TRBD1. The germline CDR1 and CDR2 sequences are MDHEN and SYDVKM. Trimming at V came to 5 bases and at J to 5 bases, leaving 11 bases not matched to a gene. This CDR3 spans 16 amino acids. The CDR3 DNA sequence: TGTGCCAGCAGTCGTCCGGGACAGTACTTAACCGGGGAGCTGTTTTTT. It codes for CASSRPGQYLTGELFF.

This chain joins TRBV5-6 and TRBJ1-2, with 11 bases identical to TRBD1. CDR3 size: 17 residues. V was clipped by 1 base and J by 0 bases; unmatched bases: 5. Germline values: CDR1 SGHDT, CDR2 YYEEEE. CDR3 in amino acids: CASSLRTGGAPNYGYTF. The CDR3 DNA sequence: TGTGCCAGCAGCTTGAGGACAGGGGGCGCACCTAACTATGGCTACACCTTC.

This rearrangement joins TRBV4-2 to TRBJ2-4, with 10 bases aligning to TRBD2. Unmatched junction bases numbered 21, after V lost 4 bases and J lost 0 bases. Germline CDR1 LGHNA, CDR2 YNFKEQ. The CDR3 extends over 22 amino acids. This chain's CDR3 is CASSPSSGRGNLDPLAKNIQYF. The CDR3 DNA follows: TGTGCCAGCAGCCCGTCTAGCGGGAGAGGGAACTTGGACCCTTTAGCCAAAAACATTCAGTACTTC.

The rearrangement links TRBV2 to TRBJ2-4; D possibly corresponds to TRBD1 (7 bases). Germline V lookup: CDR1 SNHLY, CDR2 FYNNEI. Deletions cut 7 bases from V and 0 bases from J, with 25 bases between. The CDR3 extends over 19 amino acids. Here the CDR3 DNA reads TGTGCCAGCAACGGCAAGAGGGGGCCGGGGGACCTAGCCAAAAACATTCAGTACTTC. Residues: CASNGKRGPGDLAKNIQYF.

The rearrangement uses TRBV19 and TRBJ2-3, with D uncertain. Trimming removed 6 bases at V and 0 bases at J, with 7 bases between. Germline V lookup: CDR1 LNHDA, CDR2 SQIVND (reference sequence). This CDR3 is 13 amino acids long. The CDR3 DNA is TGTGCCAGTAGGTTATCTAGCACAGATACGCAGTATTTT. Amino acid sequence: CASRLSSTDTQYF.

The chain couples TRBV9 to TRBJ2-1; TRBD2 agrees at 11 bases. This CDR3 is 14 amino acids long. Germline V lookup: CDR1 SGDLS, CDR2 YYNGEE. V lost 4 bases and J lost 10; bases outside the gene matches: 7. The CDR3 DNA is TGTGCCAGCAGCCTTAGCGGGAGGGCCGGGGAGCAGTTCTTC. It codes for CASSLSGRAGEQFF.

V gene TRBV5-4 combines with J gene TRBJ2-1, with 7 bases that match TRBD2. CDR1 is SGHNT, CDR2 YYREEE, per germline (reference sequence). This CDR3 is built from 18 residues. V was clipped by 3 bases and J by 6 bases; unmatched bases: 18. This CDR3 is CASSSGGRRVRGANEQFF. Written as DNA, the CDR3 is TGTGCCAGCAGCTCGGGAGGTCGCAGGGTTAGAGGTGCCAATGAGCAGTTCTTC.

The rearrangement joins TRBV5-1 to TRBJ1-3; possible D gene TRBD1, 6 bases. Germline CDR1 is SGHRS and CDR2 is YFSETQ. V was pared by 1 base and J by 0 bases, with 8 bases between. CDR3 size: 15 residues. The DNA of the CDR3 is TGCGCCAGCAGCTTGCTACAGGGCTCTGGAAACACCATATATTTT. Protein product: CASSLLQGSGNTIYF.

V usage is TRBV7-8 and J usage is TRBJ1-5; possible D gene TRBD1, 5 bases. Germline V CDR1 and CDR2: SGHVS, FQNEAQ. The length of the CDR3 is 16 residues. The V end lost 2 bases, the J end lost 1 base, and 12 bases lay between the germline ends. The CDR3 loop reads CASSLFRGPSNQPQHF. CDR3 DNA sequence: TGTGCCAGCAGCTTATTTAGGGGCCCCAGCAATCAGCCCCAGCATTTT.

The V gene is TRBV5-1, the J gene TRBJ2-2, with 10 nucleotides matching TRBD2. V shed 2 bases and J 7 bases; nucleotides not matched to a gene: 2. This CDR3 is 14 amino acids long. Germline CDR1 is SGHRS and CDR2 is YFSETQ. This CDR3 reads CASSFSSGSGELFF. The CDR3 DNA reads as TGCGCCAGCAGCTTCTCTAGCGGGAGCGGGGAGCTGTTTTTT. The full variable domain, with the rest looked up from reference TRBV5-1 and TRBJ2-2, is KAGVTQTPRYLIKTRGQQVTLSCSPISGHRSVSWYQQTPGQGLQFLFEYFSETQRNKGNFPGRFSGRQFSNSRSEMNVSTLELGDSALYLCASSFSSGSGELFFGEGSRLTVL.

The CDR3 sequence: CASRLQMNTEAFF. In DNA form, the CDR3 reads TGTGCCAGCAGATTACAGATGAACACTGAAGCTTTCTTT. V and J are TRBV6-5 and TRBJ1-1, with D hard to call. V lost 6 bases, J lost 0 bases, and 8 bases lay in between. The CDR3 extends over 13 amino acids. CDR1 and CDR2 (germline): MNHEY, SVGAGI.

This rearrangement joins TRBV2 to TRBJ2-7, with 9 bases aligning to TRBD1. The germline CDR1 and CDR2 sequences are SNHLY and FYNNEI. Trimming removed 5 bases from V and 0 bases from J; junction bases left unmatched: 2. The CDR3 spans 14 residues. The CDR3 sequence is CASSLTGGSYEQYF. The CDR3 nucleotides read TGTGCCAGCAGTCTGACAGGGGGCTCCTACGAGCAGTACTTC.

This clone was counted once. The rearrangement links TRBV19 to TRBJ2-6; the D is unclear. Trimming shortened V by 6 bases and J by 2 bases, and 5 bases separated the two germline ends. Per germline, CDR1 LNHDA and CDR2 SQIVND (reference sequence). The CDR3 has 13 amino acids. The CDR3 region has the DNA TGTGCCAGTAGACGGGCTGGGGCCAACGTCCTGACTTTC. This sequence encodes CASRRAGANVLTF.

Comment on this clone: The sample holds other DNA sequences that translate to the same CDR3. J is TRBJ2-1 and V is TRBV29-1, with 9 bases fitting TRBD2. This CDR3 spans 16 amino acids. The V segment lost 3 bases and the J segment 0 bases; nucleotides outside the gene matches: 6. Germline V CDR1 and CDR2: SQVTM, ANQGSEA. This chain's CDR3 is CSVETSGGSSYNEQFF. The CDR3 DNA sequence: TGCAGCGTTGAGACTAGCGGAGGAAGCTCCTACAATGAGCAGTTCTTC.

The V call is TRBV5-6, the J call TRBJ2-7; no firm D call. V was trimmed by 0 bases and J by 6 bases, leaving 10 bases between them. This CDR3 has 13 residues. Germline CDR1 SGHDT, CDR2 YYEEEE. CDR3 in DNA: TGTGCCAGCAGCTTGGTTCGATACGGCGAGCAGTACTTC. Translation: CASSLVRYGEQYF.

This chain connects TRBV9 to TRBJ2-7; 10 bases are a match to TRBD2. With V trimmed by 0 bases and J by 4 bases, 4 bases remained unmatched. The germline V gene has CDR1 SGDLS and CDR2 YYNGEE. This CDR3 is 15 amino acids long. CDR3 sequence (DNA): TGTGCCAGCAGCGTAGGGCTAGCGGGAGAGTACGAGCAGTACTTC. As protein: CASSVGLAGEYEQYF.

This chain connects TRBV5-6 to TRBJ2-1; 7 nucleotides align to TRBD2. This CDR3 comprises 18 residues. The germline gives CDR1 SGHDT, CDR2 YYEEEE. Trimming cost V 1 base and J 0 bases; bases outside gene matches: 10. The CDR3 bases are TGTGCCAGCAGCTTGTTTGGGAGGCGGGAGTCCTCCTACAATGAGCAGTTCTTC. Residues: CASSLFGRRESSYNEQFF. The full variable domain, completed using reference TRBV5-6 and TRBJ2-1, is DAGVTQSPTHLIKTRGQQVTLRCSPKSGHDTVSWYQQALGQGPQFIFQYYEEEERQRGNFPDRFSGHQFPNYSSELNVNALLLGDSALYLCASSLFGRRESSYNEQFFGPGTRLTVL.

CDR3 in amino acids: CASSFTAGGFYEQFF. Written as DNA, the CDR3 is TGTGCCAGCAGCTTCACGGCAGGGGGCTTCTATGAGCAGTTCTTC. The chain recombines TRBV7-6 with TRBJ2-1; TRBD1 agrees at 8 bases. Germline lookup yields CDR1 SGHVS and CDR2 FNYEAQ. V gave up 3 bases and J gave up 8 bases; unmatched junction bases: 9. The CDR3 is 15 amino acids.

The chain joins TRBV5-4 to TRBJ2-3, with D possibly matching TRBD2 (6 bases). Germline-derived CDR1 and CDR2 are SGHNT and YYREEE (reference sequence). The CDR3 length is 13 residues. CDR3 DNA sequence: TGTGCGTGGGAGGCGGGAAGCGCAGATACGCAGTATTTT. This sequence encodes CAWEAGSADTQYF.

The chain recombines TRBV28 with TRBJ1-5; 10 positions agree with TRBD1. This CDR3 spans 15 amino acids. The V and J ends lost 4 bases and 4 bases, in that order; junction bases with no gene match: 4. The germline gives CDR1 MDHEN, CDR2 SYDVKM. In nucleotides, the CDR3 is TGTGCCAGCAGTTCACAGGGACAGGGGAATCAGCCCCAGCATTTT. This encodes CASSSQGQGNQPQHF.

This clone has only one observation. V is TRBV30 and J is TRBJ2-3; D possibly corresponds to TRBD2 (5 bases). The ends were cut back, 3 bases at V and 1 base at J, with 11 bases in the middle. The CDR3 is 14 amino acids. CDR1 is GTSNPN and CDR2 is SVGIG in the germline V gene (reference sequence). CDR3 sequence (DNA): TGTGCCTGGAGCCGGGGAGTCGGCACAGATACGCAGTATTTT. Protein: CAWSRGVGTDTQYF. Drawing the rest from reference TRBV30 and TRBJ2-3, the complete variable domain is SQTIHQWPATLVQPVGSPLSLECTVEGTSNPNLYWYRQAAGRGLQLLFYSVGIGQISSEVPQNLSASRPQDRQFILSSKKLLLSDSGFYLCAWSRGVGTDTQYFGPGTRLTVL.

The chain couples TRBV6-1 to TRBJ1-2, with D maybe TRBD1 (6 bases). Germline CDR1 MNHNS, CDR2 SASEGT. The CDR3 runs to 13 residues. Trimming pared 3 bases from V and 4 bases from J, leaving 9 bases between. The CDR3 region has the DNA TGTGCCAGCAGTGAGGACAGCTTCTATGGCTACACCTTC. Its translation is CASSEDSFYGYTF.

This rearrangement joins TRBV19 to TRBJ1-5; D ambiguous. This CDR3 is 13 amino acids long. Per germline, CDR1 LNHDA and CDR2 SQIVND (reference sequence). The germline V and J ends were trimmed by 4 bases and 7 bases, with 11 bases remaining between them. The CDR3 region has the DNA TGTGCCAGTAGTAAGACCCGTGAACAGCCCCAGCATTTT. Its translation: CASSKTREQPQHF.

The CDR3 region is CASSLVVGGPFPYEQYF. The CDR3 nucleotides are TGTGCCAGCAGCTTAGTGGTGGGAGGGCCATTCCCCTACGAGCAGTACTTC. The V and J genes are TRBV7-2 and TRBJ2-7; 7 bases line up with TRBD2. CDR1 SGHTA and CDR2 FQGNSA come from the germline V gene. V shed 1 base, J shed 2 bases, and the junction held 11 bases outside the gene matches. The CDR3 has 17 amino acids.

Here the CDR3 reads CASSEAPGNYNEQFF. Written as DNA, the CDR3 is TGTGCCAGCAGTGAAGCGCCTGGTAACTACAATGAGCAGTTCTTC. This chain uses TRBV2 with TRBJ2-1; no clear D. CDR1 and CDR2 (germline): SNHLY, FYNNEI. The CDR3 has 15 amino acids. V lost 0 bases and J lost 3, with 9 bases in between.

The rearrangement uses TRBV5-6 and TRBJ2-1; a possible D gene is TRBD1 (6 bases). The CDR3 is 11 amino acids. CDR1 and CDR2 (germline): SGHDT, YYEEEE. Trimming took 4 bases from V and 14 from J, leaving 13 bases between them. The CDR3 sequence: CASSQTGKEFF. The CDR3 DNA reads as TGTGCCAGCAGCCAGACAGGAAAGGAGTTCTTC.

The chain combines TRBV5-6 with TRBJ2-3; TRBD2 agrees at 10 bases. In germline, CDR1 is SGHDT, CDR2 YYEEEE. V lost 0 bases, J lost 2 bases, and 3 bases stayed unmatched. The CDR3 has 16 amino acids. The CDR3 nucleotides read TGTGCCAGCAGCTTGGTCCTAGCGGGAGCCACAGATACGCAGTATTTT. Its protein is CASSLVLAGATDTQYF.

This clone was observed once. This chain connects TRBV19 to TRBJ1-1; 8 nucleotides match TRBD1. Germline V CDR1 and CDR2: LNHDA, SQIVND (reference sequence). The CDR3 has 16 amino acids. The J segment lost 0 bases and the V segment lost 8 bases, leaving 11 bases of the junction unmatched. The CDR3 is CASQDRVHLMNTEAFF. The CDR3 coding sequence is TGTGCCAGTCAGGACAGGGTCCACCTTATGAACACTGAAGCTTTCTTT.

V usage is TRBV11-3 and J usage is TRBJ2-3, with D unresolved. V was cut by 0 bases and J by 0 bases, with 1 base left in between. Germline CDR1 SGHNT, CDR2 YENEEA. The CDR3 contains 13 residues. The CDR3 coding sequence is TGTGCCAGCAGCTTAGACAGCACAGATACGCAGTATTTT. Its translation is CASSLDSTDTQYF. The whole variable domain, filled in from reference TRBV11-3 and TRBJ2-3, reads EAGVVQSPRYKIIEKKQPVAFWCNPISGHNTLYWYLQNLGQGPELLIRYENEEAVDDSQLPKDRFSAERLKGVDSTLKIQPAELGDSAVYLCASSLDSTDTQYFGPGTRLTVL.

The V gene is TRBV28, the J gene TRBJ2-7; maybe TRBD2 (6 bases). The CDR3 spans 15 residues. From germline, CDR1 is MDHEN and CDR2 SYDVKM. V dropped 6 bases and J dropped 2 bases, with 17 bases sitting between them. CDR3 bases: TGTGCCAGCAGCTCTATGACTAGGTGGCCCTACGAGCAGTACTTC. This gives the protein CASSSMTRWPYEQYF.

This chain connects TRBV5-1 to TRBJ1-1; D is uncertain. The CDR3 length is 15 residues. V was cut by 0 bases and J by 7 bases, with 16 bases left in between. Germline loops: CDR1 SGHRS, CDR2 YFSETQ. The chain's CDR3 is CASSLASGRSNEAFF. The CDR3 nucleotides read TGCGCCAGCAGCTTGGCCTCCGGCAGGTCAAATGAAGCTTTCTTT.